This T cell receptor beta chain was observed in a study of CD8 T cells in ankylosing spondylitis. General study results and limits: In ankylosing spondylitis blood, a motif of about 8 highly homologous TCR beta variants appeared characteristic.

In regard to this clonotype: Its antigen is undetermined.

The V end was cut by 7 bases, the J end by 2 bases, with 22 bases between. CDR1 is SGHTA and CDR2 is FQGNSA in the germline V gene. The CDR3 runs 17 residues. TCRdb re-called the 5' RACE reads through MiXCR, storing one row per CDR3 protein. The table includes 800,000 to 900,000 distinct CDR3 sequences, 10% to 15% detected once. The TCR comes from a male donor with ankylosing spondylitis. Sequencing was performed on blood, either unsorted or a sorted T cell fraction (not recorded which). The chain has TRBV7-2 and TRBJ2-3; D remains ambiguous. CDR3 loop: CASTRTAARTNTDTQYF. Here the CDR3 DNA reads TGTGCCAGCACTCGAACCGCCGCCAGAACCAACACAGATACGCAGTATTTT.